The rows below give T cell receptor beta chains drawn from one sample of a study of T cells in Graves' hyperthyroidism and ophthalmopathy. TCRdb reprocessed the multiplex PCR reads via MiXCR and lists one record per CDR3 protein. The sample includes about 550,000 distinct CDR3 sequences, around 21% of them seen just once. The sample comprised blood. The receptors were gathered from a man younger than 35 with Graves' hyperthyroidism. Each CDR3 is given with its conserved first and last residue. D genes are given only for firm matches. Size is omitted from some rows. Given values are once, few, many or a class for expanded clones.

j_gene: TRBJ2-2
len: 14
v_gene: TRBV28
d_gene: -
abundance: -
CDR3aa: CASKGPAKAGELFF
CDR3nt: TGTGCCAGCAAGGGACCCGCGAAGGCCGGGGAGCTGTTTTTT

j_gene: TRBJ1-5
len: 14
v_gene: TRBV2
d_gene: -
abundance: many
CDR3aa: CASTVDGSNQPQHF
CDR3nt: TGTGCCAGCACCGTCGACGGTAGCAATCAGCCCCAGCATTTT

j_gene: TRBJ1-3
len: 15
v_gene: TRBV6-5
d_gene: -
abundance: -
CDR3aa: CASSYSGVRGNTIYF
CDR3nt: TGTGCCAGCAGTTACTCTGGGGTGCGAGGAAACACCATATATTTT

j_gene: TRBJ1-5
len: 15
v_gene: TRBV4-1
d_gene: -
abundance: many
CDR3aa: CASSQVGAGYQPQHF
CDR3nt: TGCGCCAGCAGCCAAGTGGGGGCGGGATATCAGCCCCAGCATTTT

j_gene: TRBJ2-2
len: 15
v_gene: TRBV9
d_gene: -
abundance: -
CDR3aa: CASCVVSDDTGELFF
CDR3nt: TGTGCCAGCTGCGTAGTTAGCGACGACACCGGGGAGCTGTTTTTT

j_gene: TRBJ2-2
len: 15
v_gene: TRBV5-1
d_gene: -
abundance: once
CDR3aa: CASSLVQALTGELFF
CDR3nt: TGCGCCAGCAGCTTGGTACAGGCCCTTACCGGGGAGCTGTTTTTT

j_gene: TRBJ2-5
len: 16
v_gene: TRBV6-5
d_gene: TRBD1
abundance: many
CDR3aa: CASSYRGQGTQETQYF
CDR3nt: TGTGCCAGCAGTTACCGGGGACAGGGAACCCAAGAGACCCAGTACTTC

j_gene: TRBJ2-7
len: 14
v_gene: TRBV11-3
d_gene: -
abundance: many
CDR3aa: CASSAGPYGIEQYF
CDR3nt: TGTGCCAGCAGCGCCGGACCATACGGTATCGAGCAGTACTTC

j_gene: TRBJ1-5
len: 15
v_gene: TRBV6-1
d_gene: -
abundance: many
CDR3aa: CASSEAHRSNQPQHF
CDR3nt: TGTGCCAGCAGTGAAGCGCACAGGTCTAATCAGCCCCAGCATTTT

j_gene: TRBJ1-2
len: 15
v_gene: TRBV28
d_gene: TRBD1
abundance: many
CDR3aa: CASSSPGQPTYGYTF
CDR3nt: TGTGCCAGCAGTTCCCCGGGACAGCCCACCTATGGCTACACCTTC

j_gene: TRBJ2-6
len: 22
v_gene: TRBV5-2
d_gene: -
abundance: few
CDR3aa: CASKGPGSYGKIKSSGANVLTF
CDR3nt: TGTGCCAGCAAAGGGCCGGGGTCGTACGGAAAAATTAAGAGCTCTGGGGCCAACGTCCTGACTTTC

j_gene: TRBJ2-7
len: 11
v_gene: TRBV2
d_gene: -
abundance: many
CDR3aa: CASSFSDEQYF
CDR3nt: TGTGCCAGCAGTTTCAGCGACGAGCAGTACTTC

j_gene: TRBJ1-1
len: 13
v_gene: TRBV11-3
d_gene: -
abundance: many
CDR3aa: CASSFSWNTEAFF
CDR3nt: TGTGCCAGCAGCTTTAGTTGGAACACTGAAGCTTTCTTT

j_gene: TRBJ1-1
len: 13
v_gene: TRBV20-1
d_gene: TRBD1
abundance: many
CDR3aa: CSAIQGGSTEAFF
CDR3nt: TGCAGTGCTATACAGGGGGGAAGCACTGAAGCTTTCTTT

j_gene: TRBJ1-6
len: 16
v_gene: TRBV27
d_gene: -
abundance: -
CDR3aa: CASSLGRSSYNSPLHF
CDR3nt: TGTGCCAGCAGTTTAGGCCGCAGCTCCTATAATTCACCCCTCCACTTT

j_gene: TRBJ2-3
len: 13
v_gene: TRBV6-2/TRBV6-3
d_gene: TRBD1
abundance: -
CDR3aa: CASRGQGADTQYF
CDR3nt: TGTGCCAGCAGGGGACAGGGGGCAGATACGCAGTATTTT

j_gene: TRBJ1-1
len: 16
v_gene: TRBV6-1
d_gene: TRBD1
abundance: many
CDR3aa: CASSIAGTGQRIRAFF
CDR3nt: TGTGCCAGCAGTATCGCCGGGACAGGTCAACGGATACGAGCTTTCTTT

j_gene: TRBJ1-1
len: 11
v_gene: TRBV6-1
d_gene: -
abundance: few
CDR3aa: CATHRGAEAFF
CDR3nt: TGTGCCACCCATCGGGGGGCCGAAGCTTTCTTT

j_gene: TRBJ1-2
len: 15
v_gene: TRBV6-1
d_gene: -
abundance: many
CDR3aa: CASSEFGRLNYGYTF
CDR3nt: TGTGCCAGCAGTGAATTCGGCAGACTAAACTATGGCTACACCTTC

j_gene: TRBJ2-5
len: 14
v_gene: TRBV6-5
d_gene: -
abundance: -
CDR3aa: CASSYSDSKETQYF
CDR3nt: TGTGCCAGCAGTTACTCCGATAGTAAAGAGACCCAGTACTTC

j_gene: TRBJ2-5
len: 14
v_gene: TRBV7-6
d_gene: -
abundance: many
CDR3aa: CASSFRVLQETQYF
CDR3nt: TGTGCCAGCAGCTTCAGGGTACTACAAGAGACCCAGTACTTC

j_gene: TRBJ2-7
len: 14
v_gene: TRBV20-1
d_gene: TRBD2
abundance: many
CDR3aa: CSARTSDFSYEQYF
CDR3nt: TGCAGTGCTAGGACTAGCGATTTTTCCTACGAGCAGTACTTC

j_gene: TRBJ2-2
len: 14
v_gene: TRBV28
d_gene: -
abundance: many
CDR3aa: CASSTGPNTGELFF
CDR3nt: TGTGCCAGCAGTACAGGGCCGAACACCGGGGAGCTGTTTTTT

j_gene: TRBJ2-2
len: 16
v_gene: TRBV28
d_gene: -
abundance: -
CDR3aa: CASSLSGGMDTGELFF
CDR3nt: TGTGCCAGCAGTTTGTCAGGGGGGATGGACACCGGGGAGCTGTTTTTT

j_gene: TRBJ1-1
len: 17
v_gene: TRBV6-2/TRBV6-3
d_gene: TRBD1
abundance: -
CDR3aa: CASSYEGTGGGTLEAFF
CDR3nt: TGTGCCAGCAGTTACGAGGGGACAGGGGGAGGAACACTTGAAGCTTTCTTT

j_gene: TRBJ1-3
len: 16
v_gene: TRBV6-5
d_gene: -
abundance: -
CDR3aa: CASSYATVNSGNTIYF
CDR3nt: TGTGCCAGCAGTTATGCGACAGTCAACTCTGGAAACACCATATATTTT

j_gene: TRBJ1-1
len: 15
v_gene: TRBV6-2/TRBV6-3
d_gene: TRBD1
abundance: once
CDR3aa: CASRQQDRMNTEAFF
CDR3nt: TGTGCCAGCAGACAACAGGACAGGATGAACACTGAAGCTTTCTTT

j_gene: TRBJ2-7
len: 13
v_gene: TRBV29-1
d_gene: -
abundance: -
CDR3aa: CSVVLGSNDEQYF
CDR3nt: TGCAGCGTTGTGCTGGGAAGTAATGACGAGCAGTACTTC

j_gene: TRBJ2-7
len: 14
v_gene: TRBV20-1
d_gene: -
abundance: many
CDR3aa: CSASNRGLAYEQYF
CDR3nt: TGCAGTGCATCCAACAGGGGACTAGCCTACGAGCAGTACTTC

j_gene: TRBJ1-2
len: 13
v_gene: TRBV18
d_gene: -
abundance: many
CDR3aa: CASSPGDDYGYTF
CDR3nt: TGTGCCAGCTCACCAGGGGACGACTATGGCTACACCTTC

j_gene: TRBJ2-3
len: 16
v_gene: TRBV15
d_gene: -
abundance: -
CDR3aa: CATSRDGHSNTDTQYF
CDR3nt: TGTGCCACCAGCAGAGATGGGCACAGTAACACAGATACGCAGTATTTT

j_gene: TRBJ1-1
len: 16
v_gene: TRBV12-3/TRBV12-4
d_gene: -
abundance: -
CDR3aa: CASSLFRDSTNTEAFF
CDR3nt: TGTGCCAGCAGTTTATTCCGCGACAGTACGAACACTGAAGCTTTCTTT

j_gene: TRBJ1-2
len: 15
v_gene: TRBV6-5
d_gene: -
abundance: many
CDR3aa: CASSYDREMYYGYTF
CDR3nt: TGTGCCAGCAGTTACGATAGGGAAATGTACTATGGCTACACCTTC

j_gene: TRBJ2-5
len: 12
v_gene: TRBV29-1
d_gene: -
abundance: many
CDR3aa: CSVVRRQETQYF
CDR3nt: TGCAGCGTTGTGAGGAGGCAAGAGACCCAGTACTTC

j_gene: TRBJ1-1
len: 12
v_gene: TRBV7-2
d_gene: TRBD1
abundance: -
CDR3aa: CASSFDRGRAFF
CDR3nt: TGTGCCAGCAGCTTCGACAGGGGGAGGGCTTTCTTT

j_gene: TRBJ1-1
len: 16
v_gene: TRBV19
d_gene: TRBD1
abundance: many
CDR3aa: CASNQGAHQMNTEAFF
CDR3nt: TGTGCCAGTAACCAGGGGGCGCATCAGATGAACACTGAAGCTTTCTTT

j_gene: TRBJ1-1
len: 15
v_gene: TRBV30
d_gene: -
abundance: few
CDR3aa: CAWSPKGGANTEAFF
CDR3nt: TGTGCCTGGAGCCCCAAGGGGGGCGCGAACACTGAAGCTTTCTTT

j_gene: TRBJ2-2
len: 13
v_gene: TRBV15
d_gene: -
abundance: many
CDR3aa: CATSSGWAGELFF
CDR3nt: TGTGCCACCAGCTCCGGGTGGGCCGGGGAGCTGTTTTTT

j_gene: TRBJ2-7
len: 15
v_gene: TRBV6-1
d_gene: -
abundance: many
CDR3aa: CASSDPPGLPGEQYF
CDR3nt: TGTGCCAGCAGTGACCCCCCGGGACTCCCTGGCGAGCAGTACTTC